The source of this T cell receptor beta chain is a study of blood T cell repertoires in COVID-19. The overall study: T cells, B-cell-depleted T cells, or PBMCs provided the cDNA or gDNA that served as material.

Methods used by the authors: Estimated nucleated cell counts came from reference gene primer amplification. The repertoire was sequenced with immunoSEQ multiplex PCR; TCRdb's copy has only in-frame clones and lacks some. V and J calls and clone size follow that table, whereas D and trimming were derived from the DNA. The sample has a few hundred thousand clones, around 81% seen once; the top ten hold roughly 3.6%. Germline-derived CDR1 and CDR2 are LGHDT and YNNKEL (reference sequence). Trimming cost V 0 bases and J 7 bases, with 9 bases left between them. The CDR3 is 14 residues long. Sequenced sample: PBMCs or T cells enriched from blood (not recorded which). The chain uses TRBV3-1 (or the pseudogene TRBV3-2) and TRBJ2-2; D not resolved. The TCR was taken from a man aged 50-59 years who had recovered from COVID-19. CDR3 sequence reads: CASSQERGVGELFF. CDR3 nucleotide sequence: TGTGCCAGCAGCCAAGAGAGAGGAGTCGGGGAGCTGTTTTTT.